One T cell receptor (beta chain) is described in this entry. The antigen is undetermined. Germline CDR1 is LNHDA and CDR2 is SQIVND (reference sequence). Trimming pared 4 bases from V and 3 bases from J, leaving 10 bases between. The CDR3 loop spans 13 amino acids. The entry originates in a study of OX40 agonist ivuxolimab in advanced cancers. Study information: All patients had ivuxolimab intravenously every 2 weeks at 0.01 to 10 mg/kg.

Systemic immunosuppression or autoimmune disease history was grounds to exclude patients. General study points: At 0.1 to 3.0 mg/kg, clonal expansion of CD4+ and CD8+ blood T cells had occurred by week 6.

Only in-frame clones appear in the TCRdb table, and some are missing; sequencing was by immunoSEQ multiplex PCR. Found here are more than 70,000 clones, roughly four fifths of them singletons; the top ten hold around 5%. The sample here was CD4+ or CD8+ T cells sorted from blood, taken in a trial of the OX40 agonist ivuxolimab. The chain is built from TRBV19 and TRBJ2-7; D is undetermined. The receptor comes from an adult with an advanced solid tumor such as melanoma, head and neck, liver or kidney cancer. The CDR3 is CASSSLGGYEQYF. The CDR3 DNA follows: TGTGCCAGTAGTAGTTTGGGCGGCTACGAGCAGTACTTC. Combining the CDR3 with reference TRBV19 and TRBJ2-7 gives the whole variable domain DGGITQSPKYLFRKEGQNVTLSCEQNLNHDAMYWYRQDPGQGLRLIYYSQIVNDFQKGDIAEGYSVSREKKESFPLTVTSAQKNPTAFYLCASSSLGGYEQYFGPGTRLTVT.